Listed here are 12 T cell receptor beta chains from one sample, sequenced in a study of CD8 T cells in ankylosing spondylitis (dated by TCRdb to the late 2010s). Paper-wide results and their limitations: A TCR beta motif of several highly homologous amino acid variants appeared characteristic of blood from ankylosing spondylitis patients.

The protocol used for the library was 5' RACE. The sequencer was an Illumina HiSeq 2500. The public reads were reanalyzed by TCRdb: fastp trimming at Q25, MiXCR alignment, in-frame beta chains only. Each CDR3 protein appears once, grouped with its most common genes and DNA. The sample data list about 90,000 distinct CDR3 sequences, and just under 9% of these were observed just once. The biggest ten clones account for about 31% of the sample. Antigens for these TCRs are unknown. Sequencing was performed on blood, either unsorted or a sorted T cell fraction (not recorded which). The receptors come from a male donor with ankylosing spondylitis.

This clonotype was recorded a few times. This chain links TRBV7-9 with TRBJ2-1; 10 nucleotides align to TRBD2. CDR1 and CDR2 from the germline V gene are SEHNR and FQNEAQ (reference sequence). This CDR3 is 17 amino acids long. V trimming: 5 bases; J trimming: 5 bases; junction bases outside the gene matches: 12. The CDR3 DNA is TGTGCCAGCAGCGCTCTGTCTGAGCTAGCGGGGGACAATGAGCAGTTCTTC. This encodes CASSALSELAGDNEQFF.

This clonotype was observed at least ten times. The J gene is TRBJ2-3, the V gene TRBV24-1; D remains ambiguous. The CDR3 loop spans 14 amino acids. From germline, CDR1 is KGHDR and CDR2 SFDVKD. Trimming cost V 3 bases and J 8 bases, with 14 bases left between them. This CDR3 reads CATSDDGLVSTQYF. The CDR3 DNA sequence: TGTGCCACCAGTGATGACGGCTTGGTTAGTACGCAGTATTTT.

The CDR3 is CASRQGREQYV. CDR3 nucleotides: TGTGCCAGCAGGCAGGGGCGTGAGCAGTACGTC. V usage is TRBV6-6 and J usage is TRBJ2-7, with D possibly being TRBD1 (6 bases). The CDR3 contains 11 residues. Germline V gene lookup returns CDR1 MNHNY and CDR2 SVGAGI (reference sequence). Trimming shortened V by 6 bases and J by 7 bases, and 10 bases separated the two germline ends.

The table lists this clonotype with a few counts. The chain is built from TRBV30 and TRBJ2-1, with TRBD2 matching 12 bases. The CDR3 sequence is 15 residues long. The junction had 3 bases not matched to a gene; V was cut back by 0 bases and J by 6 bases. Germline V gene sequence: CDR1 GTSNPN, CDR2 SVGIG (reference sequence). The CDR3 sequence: CAWSVLAGGTNEQFF. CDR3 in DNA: TGTGCCTGGAGTGTACTAGCGGGAGGAACCAATGAGCAGTTCTTC.

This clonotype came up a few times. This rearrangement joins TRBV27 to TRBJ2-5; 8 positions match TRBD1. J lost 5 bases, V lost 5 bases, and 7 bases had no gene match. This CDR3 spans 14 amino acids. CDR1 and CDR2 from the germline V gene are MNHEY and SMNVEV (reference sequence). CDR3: CASSVTGEWETQYF. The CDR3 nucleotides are TGTGCCAGCAGTGTGACAGGGGAATGGGAGACCCAGTACTTC.

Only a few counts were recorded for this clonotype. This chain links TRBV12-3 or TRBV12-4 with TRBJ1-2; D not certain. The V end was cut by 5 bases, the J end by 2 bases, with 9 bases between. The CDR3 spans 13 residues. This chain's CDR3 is CASSPARNYGYTF. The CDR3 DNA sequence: TGTGCCAGCAGTCCAGCTCGAAACTATGGCTACACCTTC.

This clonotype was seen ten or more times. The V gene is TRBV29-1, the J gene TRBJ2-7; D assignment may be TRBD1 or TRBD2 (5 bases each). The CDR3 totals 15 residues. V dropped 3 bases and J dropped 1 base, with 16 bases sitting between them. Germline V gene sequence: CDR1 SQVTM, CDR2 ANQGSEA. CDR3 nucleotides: TGCAGCGTTGAGGCCCTGGGACGGCAGTCCTACGAGCAGTACTTC. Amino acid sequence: CSVEALGRQSYEQYF.

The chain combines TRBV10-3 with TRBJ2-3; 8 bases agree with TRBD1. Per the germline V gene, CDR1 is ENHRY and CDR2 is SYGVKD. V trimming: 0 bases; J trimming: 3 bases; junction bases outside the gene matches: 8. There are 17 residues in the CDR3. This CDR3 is CAISESLRTGRTDTQYF. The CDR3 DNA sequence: TGTGCCATCAGTGAGTCGCTCCGGACAGGGAGGACAGATACGCAGTATTTT.

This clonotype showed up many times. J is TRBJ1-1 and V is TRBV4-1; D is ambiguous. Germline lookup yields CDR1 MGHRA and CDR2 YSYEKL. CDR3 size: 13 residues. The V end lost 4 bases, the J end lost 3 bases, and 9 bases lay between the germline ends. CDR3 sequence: CASSPRRYTEAFF. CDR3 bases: TGCGCCAGCAGCCCGAGACGGTACACTGAAGCTTTCTTT.

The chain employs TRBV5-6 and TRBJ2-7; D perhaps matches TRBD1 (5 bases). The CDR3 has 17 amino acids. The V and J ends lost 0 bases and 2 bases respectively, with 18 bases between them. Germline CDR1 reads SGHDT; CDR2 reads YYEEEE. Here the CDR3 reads CASSLAQGPPTTYEQYF. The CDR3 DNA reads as TGTGCCAGCAGCTTGGCGCAGGGTCCCCCCACAACCTACGAGCAGTACTTC.

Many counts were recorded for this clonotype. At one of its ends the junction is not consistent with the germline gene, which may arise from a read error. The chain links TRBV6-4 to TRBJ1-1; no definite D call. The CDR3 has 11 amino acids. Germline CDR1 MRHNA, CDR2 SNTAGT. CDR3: CASSEGTEAFF. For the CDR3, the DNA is TGCGCCAGCAGCGAGGGCACTGAAGCTTTCTTT.

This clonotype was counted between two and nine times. CDR3: CASHHCGRDYLNFHSYEQYV. The CDR3, as DNA: TGTGCCAGCCACCACTGCGGCCGGGACTACCTAAACTTCCATTCCTACGAGCAGTACGTC. This chain connects TRBV27 to TRBJ2-7; TRBD2 aligns across 7 bases. The CDR3 is 20 amino acids. Per the germline V gene, CDR1 is MNHEY and CDR2 is SMNVEV (reference sequence). The V segment lost 8 bases and the J segment 1 base; nucleotides outside the gene matches: 26.